This paragraph covers one T cell receptor (beta chain) sequence. What it recognizes is unknown. Every single donor gave one heparinised blood draw, and these averaged approximately 120 mL. In all sorted populations, purity surpassed 95%. After removal of 6 bases from V and 3 bases from J, the junction contained 7 bases not matched to a gene. Looked up from germline, CDR1 is SGHTA and CDR2 is FQGNSA. The CDR3 runs to 17 residues. The whole isolated RNA underwent reverse transcription, so sequencing captured expressed TCRB transcripts. Sequencing was performed with immunoSEQ multiplex PCR; in TCRdb, only in-frame clones are kept and a portion is missing. The sample contains some 350,000 clones, roughly 14% of which appear only once. This entry belongs to a study of beta chain features in type 1 diabetes. Study-wide results and caveats: Among patients, naive, central memory and Treg TCRB repertoires appeared more similar than among healthy donors. Among all four CD4+ subsets, Type 1 diabetes patients had TCRB CDR3s that were moderately but significantly shorter. At VDJ recombination sites, type 1 diabetes patients had fewer insertions and more deleted nucleotides.

The sequence came from a woman between 18 and 30 years old with type 1 diabetes. V and J are TRBV7-2 and TRBJ2-1; 14 nucleotides line up with TRBD2. Specimen: naive CD4+ T cells from blood. For the CDR3, the DNA is TGTGCCAGCAGTTCGACTAGCGGGAGGGCCCTCTACAATGAGCAGTTCTTC. It translates to CASSSTSGRALYNEQFF.